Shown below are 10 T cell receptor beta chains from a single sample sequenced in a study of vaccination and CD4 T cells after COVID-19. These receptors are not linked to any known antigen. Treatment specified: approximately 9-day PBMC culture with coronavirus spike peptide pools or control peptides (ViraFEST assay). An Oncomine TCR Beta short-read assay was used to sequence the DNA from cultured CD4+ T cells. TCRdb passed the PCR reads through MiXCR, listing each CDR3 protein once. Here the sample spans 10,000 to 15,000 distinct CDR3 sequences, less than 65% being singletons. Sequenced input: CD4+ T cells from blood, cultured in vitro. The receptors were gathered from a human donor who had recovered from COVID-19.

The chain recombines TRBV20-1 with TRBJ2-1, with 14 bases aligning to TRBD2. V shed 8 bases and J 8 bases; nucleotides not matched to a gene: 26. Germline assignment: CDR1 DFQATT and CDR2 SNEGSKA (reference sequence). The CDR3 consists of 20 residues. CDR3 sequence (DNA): TGCAGTCCGAAGGGGACTAGCGGGAGAAACGACGGGGTATACCGGGATGAGCAGTTCTTC. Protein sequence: CSPKGTSGRNDGVYRDEQFF.

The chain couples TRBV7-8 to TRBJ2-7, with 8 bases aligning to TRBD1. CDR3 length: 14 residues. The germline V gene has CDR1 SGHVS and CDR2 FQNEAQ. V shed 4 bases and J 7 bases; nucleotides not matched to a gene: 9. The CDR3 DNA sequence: TGTGCCAGCAGCTCGACAGGGGACTTGGGGGAGCAGTACTTC. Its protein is CASSSTGDLGEQYF.

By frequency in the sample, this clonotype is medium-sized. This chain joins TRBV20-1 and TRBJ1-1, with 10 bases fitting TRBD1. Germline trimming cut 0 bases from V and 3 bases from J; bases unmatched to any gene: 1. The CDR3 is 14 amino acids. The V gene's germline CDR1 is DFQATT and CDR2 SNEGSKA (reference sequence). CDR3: CSARDDRGHTEAFF. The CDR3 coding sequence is TGCAGTGCTAGAGATGACAGGGGGCACACTGAAGCTTTCTTT.

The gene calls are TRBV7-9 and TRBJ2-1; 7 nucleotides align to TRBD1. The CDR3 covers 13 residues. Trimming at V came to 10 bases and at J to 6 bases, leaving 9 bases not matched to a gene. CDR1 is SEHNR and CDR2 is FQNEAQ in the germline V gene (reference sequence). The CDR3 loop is CANPGGEINEQFF. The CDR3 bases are TGTGCCAACCCAGGGGGAGAGATCAATGAGCAGTTCTTC.

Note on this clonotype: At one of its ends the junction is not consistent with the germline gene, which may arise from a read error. This CDR3 is CSAGENYGYTF. The CDR3 DNA reads as TGCAGTGCTGGAGAGAACTATGGCTACACCTTC. V usage is TRBV20-1 and J usage is TRBJ1-2; no definite D call. Germline values: CDR1 DFQATT, CDR2 SNEGSKA (reference sequence). The CDR3 totals 11 residues.

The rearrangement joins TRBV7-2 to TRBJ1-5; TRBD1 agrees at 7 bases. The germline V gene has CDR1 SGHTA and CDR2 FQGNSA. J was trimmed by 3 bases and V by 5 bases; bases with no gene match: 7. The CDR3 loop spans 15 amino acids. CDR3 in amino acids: CASSVGQVDNQPQHF. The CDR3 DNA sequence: TGTGCCAGCAGCGTCGGACAGGTCGACAATCAGCCCCAGCATTTT.

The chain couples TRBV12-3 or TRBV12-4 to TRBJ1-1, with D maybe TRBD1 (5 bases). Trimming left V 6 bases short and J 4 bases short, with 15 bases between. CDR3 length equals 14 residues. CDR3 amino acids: CASSPGGGFTEAFF. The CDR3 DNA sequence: TGTGCCAGCAGCCCCGGGGGGGGTTTCACTGAAGCTTTCTTT.

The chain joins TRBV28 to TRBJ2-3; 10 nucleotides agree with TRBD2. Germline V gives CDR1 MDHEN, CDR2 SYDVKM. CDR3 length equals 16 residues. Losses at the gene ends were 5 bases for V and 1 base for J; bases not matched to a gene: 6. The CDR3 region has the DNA TGTGCCAGCAGTCCCTCAGCGGGAGGGGGCACAGATACGCAGTATTTT. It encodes CASSPSAGGGTDTQYF.

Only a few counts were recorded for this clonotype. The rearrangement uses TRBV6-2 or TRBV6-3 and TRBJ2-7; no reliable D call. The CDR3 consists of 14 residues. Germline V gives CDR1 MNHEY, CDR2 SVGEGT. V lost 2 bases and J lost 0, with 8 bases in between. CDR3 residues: CASSYRATSYEQYF. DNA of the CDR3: TGTGCCAGCAGTTACCGTGCCACCTCCTACGAGCAGTACTTC.

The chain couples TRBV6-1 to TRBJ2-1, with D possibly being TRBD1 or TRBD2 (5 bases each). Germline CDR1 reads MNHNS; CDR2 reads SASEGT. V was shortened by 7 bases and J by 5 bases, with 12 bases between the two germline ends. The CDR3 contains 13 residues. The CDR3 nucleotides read TGTGCCAGCATGGGACCAAGAAACAATGAGCAGTTCTTC. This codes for CASMGPRNNEQFF.